One T cell receptor beta chain is described in this entry. The specificity of this receptor is unknown. Qualities for individual bases were not recorded, and no much larger clone is one base off. Participants in the prospective study were enrolled through a virtual design, were aged roughly 18 to 100 years, and lived in roughly 25 United States geographic areas. To assign participants to cohorts, the prospective study relied on clinical history that participants themselves reported in a screening survey and a study questionnaire. Each participant in the prospective study had whole blood, serum and a nasopharyngeal or oropharyngeal swab collected by mobile phlebotomists. Participants in the prospective study had the option to provide additional blood draws and questionnaires over a roughly two-month period. Prospective study blood samples were shipped either frozen or at room temperature before DNA extraction.

CDR1 SGHVS and CDR2 FNYEAQ are derived from the germline V gene. The CDR3 numbers 14 residues from cysteine through phenylalanine. Of all the DNA, just the CDR3 is kept, 42 bases in frame from base 1. Unmatched junction bases come to 8, with V trimmed by 2 bases and J by 9 bases. The immunoSEQ Assay, a bias-controlled multiplex PCR, was used to amplify TCRbeta CDR3 regions from genomic DNA. The authors' analysis ran thus. The number of nucleated cells in each sample was estimated by amplification of reference gene primers within the assay. Sequence reads were collapsed and filtered to measure the absolute abundance of every unique TCRbeta CDR3 rearrangement. For each sample, productive Simpson clonality was calculated by taking the square root of Simpson's diversity index across productive rearrangements. Held by TCRdb, this immuneACCESS table contains in-frame sequences only and omits some clones. Under half of the omission traces to an unresolved V gene where checked; the cause of the rest is unknown. That table gives V, J and clone size, and the DNA gave D and trimming. The sample table contains about 140,000 clones; only one count was recorded for roughly 84% of them. The ten largest clones represent approximately 5% of the sample.

The data are from a study of blood T cell repertoires in COVID-19 (TCRdb year 2020). As for the study more broadly: Collaborator samples came from the United States, Italy and Spain and covered acute and convalescent phases of COVID-19. The material from the prospective study consisted of cDNA or gDNA derived from T cells, B-cell-depleted T cells, or PBMCs. Subjects who had been exposed to COVID-19, were actively infected with it, or had recovered from it provided the deeply sampled blood TCRbeta repertoires that made up the dataset. The repertoires were released in a freely available public database meant as a resource for research on the immune response to SARS-CoV-2. Samples were obtained from the ongoing ImmuneRACE study (first 160 participants) and from 1,254 subjects provided by 6 global collaborators. Nearly every sample came with metadata listing a de-identified subject ID, COVID-19 status, age in years and sex. Where available, HLA class I and class II types were obtained from metadata supplied by the sample provider rather than from assay-based typing.

The paper's findings and limits, for the study overall: How much clinical and demographic metadata was included differed by source and by participant, and the metadata was provided uncurated.

The sample taken for sequencing was PBMCs or T cells enriched from blood (not recorded which). The TCR sequence derives from a man aged 35-49 years with acute COVID-19. The chain joins TRBV7-6 to TRBJ2-3; 7 middle bases align to TRBD1. The CDR3 region: CASSLRTGAGTQYF. In nucleotides, the sequence is TGTGCCAGCAGCTTAAGAACAGGGGCTGGCACGCAGTATTTT.